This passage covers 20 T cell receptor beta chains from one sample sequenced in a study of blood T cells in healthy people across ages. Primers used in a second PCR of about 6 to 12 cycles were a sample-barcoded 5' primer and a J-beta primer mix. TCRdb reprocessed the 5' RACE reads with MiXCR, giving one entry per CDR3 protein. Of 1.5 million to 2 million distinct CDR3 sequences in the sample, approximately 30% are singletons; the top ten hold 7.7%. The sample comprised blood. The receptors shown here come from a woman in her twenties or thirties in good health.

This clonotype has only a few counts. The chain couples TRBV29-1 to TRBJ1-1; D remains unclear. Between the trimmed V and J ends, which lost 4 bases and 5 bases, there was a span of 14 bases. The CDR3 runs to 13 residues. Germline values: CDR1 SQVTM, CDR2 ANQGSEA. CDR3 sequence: CSVALFTQTEAFF. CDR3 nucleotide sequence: TGCAGCGTTGCGCTCTTCACGCAGACTGAAGCTTTCTTT.

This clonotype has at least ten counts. In DNA, the CDR3 is TGCAGTGCTCAGGTTCCGACTGGGGATGAGCAGTTCTTC. It translates to CSAQVPTGDEQFF. V is TRBV20-1 and J is TRBJ2-1, with D unclear. Germline V gene data show CDR1 as DFQATT and CDR2 as SNEGSKA (reference sequence). The CDR3 runs 13 residues. Deletions cut 5 bases from V and 8 bases from J, with 16 bases between.

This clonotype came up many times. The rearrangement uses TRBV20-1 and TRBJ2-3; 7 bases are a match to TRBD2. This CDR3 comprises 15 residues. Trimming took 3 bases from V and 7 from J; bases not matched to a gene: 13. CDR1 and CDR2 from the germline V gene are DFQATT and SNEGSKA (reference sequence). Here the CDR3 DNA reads TGCAGTGCTAGTTCGTGGGAGGGCCTTATTAATACGCAGTATTTT. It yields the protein CSASSWEGLINTQYF.

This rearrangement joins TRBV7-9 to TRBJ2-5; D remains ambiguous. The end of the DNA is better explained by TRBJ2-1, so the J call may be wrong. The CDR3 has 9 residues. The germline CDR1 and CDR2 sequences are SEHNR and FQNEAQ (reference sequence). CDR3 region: CASSHSQFF. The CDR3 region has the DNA TGTGCCAGCAGTCACTCCCAGTTCTTC.

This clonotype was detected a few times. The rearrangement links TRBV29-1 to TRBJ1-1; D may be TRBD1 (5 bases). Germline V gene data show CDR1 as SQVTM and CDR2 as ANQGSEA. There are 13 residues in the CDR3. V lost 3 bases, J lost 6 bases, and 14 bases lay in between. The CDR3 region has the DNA TGCAGCGTTGACCAGGGTCGGGTCGCTGAAGCTTTCTTT. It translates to CSVDQGRVAEAFF.

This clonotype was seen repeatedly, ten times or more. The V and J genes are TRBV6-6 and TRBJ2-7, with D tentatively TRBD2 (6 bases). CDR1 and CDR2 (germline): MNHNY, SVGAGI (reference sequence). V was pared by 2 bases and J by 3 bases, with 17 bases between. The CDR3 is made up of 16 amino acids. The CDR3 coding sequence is TGTGCCAGCAGTTACCAGAAGCGGGCCGGTGGCTACGAGCAGTACTTC. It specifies CASSYQKRAGGYEQYF.

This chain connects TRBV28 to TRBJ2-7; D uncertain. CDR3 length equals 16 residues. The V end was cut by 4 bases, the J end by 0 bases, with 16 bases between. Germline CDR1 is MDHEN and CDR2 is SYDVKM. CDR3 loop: CASSYTLRAPSYEQYF. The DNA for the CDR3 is TGTGCCAGCAGTTATACACTCCGGGCCCCCTCCTACGAGCAGTACTTC.

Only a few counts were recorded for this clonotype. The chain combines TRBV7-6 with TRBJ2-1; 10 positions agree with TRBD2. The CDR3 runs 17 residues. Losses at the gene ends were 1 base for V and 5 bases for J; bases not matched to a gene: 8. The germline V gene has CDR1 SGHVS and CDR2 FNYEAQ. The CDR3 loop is CASSLGSASGGDNEQFF. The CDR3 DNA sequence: TGTGCCAGCAGCTTAGGTTCTGCTAGCGGGGGAGACAATGAGCAGTTCTTC.

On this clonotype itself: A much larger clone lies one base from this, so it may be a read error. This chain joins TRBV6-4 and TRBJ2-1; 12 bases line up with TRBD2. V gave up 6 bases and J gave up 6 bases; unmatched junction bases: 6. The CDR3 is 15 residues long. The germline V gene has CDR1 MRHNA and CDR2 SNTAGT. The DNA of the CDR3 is TGTGCCAGCAGGGAAGTACTAGCGGGGGGCAATGAGCAGTTCTTC. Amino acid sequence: CASREVLAGGNEQFF.

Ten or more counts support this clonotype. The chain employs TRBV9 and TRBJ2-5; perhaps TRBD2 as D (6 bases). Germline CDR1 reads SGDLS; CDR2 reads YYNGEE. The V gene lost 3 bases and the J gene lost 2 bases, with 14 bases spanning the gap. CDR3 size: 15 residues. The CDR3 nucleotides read TGTGCCAGCAGCGCAGGTCGGGACTTACAAGAGACCCAGTACTTC. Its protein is CASSAGRDLQETQYF.

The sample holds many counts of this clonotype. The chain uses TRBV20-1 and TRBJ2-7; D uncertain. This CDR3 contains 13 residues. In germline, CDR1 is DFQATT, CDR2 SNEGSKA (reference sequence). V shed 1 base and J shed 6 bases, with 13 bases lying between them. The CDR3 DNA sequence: TGCAGTGCTAGAGCGGACCACTTTTCCGAGCAGTACTTC. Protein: CSARADHFSEQYF.

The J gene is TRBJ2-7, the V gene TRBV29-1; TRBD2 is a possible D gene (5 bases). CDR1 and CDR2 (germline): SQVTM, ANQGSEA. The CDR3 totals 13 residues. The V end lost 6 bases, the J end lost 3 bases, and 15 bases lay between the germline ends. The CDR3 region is CSVPRAGGYEQYF. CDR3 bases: TGCAGCGTACCTAGAGCCGGAGGCTACGAGCAGTACTTC.

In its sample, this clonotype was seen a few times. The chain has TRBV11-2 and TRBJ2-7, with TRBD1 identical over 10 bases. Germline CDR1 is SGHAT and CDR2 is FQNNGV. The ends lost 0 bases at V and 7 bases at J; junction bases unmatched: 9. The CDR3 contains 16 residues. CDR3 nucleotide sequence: TGTGCCAGCAGCTTAGACCCCAGAGGGACAGGGGAAGAGCAGTACTTC. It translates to CASSLDPRGTGEEQYF. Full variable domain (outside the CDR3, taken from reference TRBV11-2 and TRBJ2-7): EAGVAQSPRYKIIEKRQSVAFWCNPISGHATLYWYQQILGQGPKLLIQFQNNGVVDDSQLPKDRFSAERLKGVDSTLKIQPAKLEDSAVYLCASSLDPRGTGEEQYFGPGTRLTVT.

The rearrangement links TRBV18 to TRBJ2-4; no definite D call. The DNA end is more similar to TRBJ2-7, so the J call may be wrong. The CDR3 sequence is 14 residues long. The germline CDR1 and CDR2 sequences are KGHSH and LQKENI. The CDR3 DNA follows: TGTGCCAGCTCACCAGTCGTAAACTCCTACGAGCAGTACTTC. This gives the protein CASSPVVNSYEQYF.

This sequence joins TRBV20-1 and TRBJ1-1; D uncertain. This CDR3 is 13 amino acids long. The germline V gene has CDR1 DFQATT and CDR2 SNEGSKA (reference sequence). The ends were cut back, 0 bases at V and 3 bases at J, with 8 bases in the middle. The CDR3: CSARETAYTEAFF. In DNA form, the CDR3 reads TGCAGTGCTAGAGAAACGGCCTACACTGAAGCTTTCTTT.

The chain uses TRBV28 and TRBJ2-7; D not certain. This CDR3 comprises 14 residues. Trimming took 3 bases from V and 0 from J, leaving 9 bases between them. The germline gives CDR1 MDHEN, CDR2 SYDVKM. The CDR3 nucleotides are TGTGCCAGCAGTTTGGGTCACATCTCCTACGAGCAGTACTTC. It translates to CASSLGHISYEQYF.

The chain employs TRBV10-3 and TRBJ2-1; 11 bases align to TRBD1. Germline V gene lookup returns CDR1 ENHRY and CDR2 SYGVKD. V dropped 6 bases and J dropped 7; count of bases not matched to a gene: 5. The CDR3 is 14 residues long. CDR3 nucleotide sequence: TGTGCCATCAGAAGGACAGGGGGCGGGAATGAGCAGTTCTTC. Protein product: CAIRRTGGGNEQFF.

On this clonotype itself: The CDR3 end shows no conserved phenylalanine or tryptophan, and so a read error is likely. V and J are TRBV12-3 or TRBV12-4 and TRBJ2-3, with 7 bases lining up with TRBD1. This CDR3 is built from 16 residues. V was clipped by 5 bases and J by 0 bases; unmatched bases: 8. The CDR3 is CASSTRRQGSTDTQYS. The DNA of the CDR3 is TGTGCCAGCAGTACGCGGCGACAGGGTAGCACAGATACGCAGTATTCT.

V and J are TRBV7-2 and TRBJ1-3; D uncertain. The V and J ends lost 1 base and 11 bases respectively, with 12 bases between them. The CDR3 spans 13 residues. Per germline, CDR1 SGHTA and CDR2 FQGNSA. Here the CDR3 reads CASSLEQFFPIYF. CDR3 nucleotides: TGTGCCAGCAGCTTAGAACAGTTTTTCCCCATATATTTT.

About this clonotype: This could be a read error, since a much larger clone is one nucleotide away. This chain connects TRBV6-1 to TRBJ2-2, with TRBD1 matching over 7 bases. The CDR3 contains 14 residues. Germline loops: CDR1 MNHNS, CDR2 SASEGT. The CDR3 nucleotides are TGTGCCAGCAGGATAACAGGGGCCACCGGGGAGCGGTTTTTT. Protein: CASRITGATGERFF.